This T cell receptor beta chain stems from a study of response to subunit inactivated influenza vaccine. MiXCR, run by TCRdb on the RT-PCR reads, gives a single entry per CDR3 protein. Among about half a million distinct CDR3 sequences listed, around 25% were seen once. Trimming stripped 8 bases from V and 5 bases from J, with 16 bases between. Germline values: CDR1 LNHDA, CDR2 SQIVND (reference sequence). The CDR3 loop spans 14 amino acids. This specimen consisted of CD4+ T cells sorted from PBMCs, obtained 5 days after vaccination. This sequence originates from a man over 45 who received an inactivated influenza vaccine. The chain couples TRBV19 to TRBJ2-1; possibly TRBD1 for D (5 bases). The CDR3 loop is CASGVGPVHNEQFF. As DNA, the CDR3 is TGTGCCAGTGGAGTGGGGCCCGTTCACAATGAGCAGTTCTTC.